The entry below describes one T cell receptor beta chain. Gene names denote mouse genes. The read ends 1 residue before the CDR3 terminus; that terminus is restored from the germline J gene. Clones were sequenced by immunoSEQ multiplex PCR, and TCRdb holds only the in-frame ones, with some missing. Of more than 10,000 clones listed, 35% to 40% were seen once; the top ten hold 1.8%. The time point denotes: mouse harvest day 7 after allogeneic transplant. The graft held 10^6 splenic CD5+ T cells and 10^7 T-cell-depleted bone marrow cells. V was pared by 2 bases and J by 4 bases, with 9 bases between. This CDR3 contains 13 residues. Germline V gene sequence: CDR1 SGHSN, CDR2 HYEKVE. This sample was included in a study of tissue T cells after allogeneic stem cell transplantation.

Sequencing was done on a sample of skin. This sequence was found in a female BALB/c mouse given C57BL/6 T cells with graft-versus-host disease after an allogeneic hematopoietic cell transplant. V usage is TRBV12-1 and J usage is TRBJ2-4; D is perhaps TRBD1 (6 bases). The covered CDR3 bases are TGTGCCAGCTCTCCCGGGACAAAAAACACCTTGTAC. This translates into CASSPGTKNTLY. The whole CDR3 sequence reads CASSPGTKNTLYF.